The 2 T cell receptor beta chains reported below all come from one sample, sequenced in a study of shared clonotypes between healthy human individuals. TCRdb's table, derived via immunoSEQ multiplex PCR, lists solely in-frame clones and lacks some. The sample has over a million clones; around 95% are singletons. Material for sequencing was naive CD4+ T cells sorted from blood. Sample subset: CD45RA+ positively selected. The receptors originated from a young man in good health.

The chain recombines TRBV5-6 with TRBJ2-2, with TRBD1 matching over 7 bases. The germline CDR1 and CDR2 sequences are SGHDT and YYEEEE. V gave up 2 bases and J gave up 5 bases; unmatched junction bases: 3. The CDR3 sequence is 14 residues long. Here the CDR3 reads CASSFGTATGELFF. The DNA of the CDR3 is TGTGCCAGCAGCTTCGGGACAGCAACCGGGGAGCTGTTTTTT.

A word on this clone: The sample has other DNA sequences that encode this CDR3 too. The chain combines TRBV4-3 with TRBJ1-1; D gene ambiguous. The CDR3 runs to 14 residues. V was clipped by 0 bases and J by 0 bases, with 5 bases between them. Germline V gives CDR1 LGHNA, CDR2 YSLEER. Here the CDR3 reads CASSQDRVNTEAFF. CDR3 nucleotide sequence: TGCGCCAGCAGCCAAGATAGGGTGAACACTGAAGCTTTCTTT.